The present entry profiles one T cell receptor (beta chain) with its context. Time point: after neoadjuvant nivolumab, at surgical resection. Cohort: HPV-negative, locally advanced oral cavity squamous cell carcinoma patients. Only in-frame clones appear in the TCRdb table, and some are missing; sequencing was by immunoSEQ multiplex PCR. The table records roughly 20,000 clones, more than 40% of them present only once. The sample comes from a study of neoadjuvant anti-PD-1 for oral cavity cancer. Study background: Around day 43, patients without progression received a fourth nivolumab dose before surgery.

Germline lookup yields CDR1 SQVTM and CDR2 ANQGSEA. The length of the CDR3 is 13 residues. Between the trimmed V and J ends, which lost 7 bases and 0 bases, there was a span of 10 bases. This receptor was obtained from a person aged 35 to 85 with oral cavity squamous cell carcinoma. This chain joins TRBV29-1 and TRBJ1-3; D ambiguous. Sequences were derived from tumor tissue, sampled after nivolumab (anti-PD-1) treatment. The CDR3 region has the DNA TGCAGCGCACAGACCAGCTCTGGAAACACCATATATTTT. Amino acids: CSAQTSSGNTIYF.